These T cell receptor beta chains were read from a single sample in a study of early T cells in non-severe SARS-CoV-2 infection. TCRdb analysed the 5' RACE reads with MiXCR anew, one entry per CDR3 protein. The table has 50,000 to 70,000 distinct CDR3 sequences, about 9.8% seen once; the top ten hold 17%. Sample: whole blood. These receptors were collected from an adult who was a healthcare worker with PCR-confirmed SARS-CoV-2 infection or an uninfected control (not recorded which). The CDR3 runs from the conserved cysteine through the conserved F or W. The D gene is left open where the match is weak. Expanded clones are given a class, and other clones once, few, many or no size at all.

>TRBV6-5|.|TRBD1|TRBJ2-7
TGTGCCAGCAGTCCCATTACAGGGGGCAGGTCCTACGAGCAGTACTTC
CASSPITGGRSYEQYF
>TRBV5-1|many|.|TRBJ2-1
TGCGCCAGCAGCTTGGGTGGTAGCGGCAATGAGCAGTTCTTC
CASSLGGSGNEQFF
>TRBV20-1|many|.|TRBJ1-2
TGCAGTGCTCTCTCGTCCATTAGATACACCTTC
CSALSSIRYTF
>TRBV10-3|few|TRBD2|TRBJ2-7
TGTGCCATCAGTTCTACTAGCGGGGAGCTCGAGCAGTACTTC
CAISSTSGELEQYF
>TRBV10-3|few|.|TRBJ2-1
TGTGCCATCAGTGAGGGCAGCCAAAAATACAATGAGCAGTTCTTC
CAISEGSQKYNEQFF
>TRBV27|.|.|TRBJ1-1
TGTGCCAGCTACTCAGAAAGAAACACTGAAGCTTTCTTT
CASYSERNTEAFF
>TRBV5-5|many|TRBD2|TRBJ2-3
TGTGCCAGCAGCTTGGTTCTTACTAGCGGACCCACAGATACGCAGTATTTT
CASSLVLTSGPTDTQYF
>TRBV15|few|TRBD2|TRBJ2-6
TGTGCCACCAGCAGTTTAGCGGGATATGGGGCCAACGTCCTGACTTTC
CATSSLAGYGANVLTF
>TRBV12-3/TRBV12-4|.|.|TRBJ2-3
TGTGCCAGCAGTCCCTCGGAGGATACGCAGTATTTT
CASSPSEDTQYF
>TRBV5-1|many|.|TRBJ2-2
TGCGCCAGCAGCCCGAGTGACACCGGGGAGCTGTTTTTT
CASSPSDTGELFF
>TRBV12-5|few|.|TRBJ2-7
TGTGCTAGTGGTTTGACCCTCAGCGAGGGCGAGCAGTACTTC
CASGLTLSEGEQYF
>TRBV10-3|many|.|TRBJ1-1
TGTGCCATCAGTGGGAGTGGGACTGAAGCTTTCTTT
CAISGSGTEAFF
>TRBV7-8|many|TRBD1|TRBJ2-5
TGTGCCGGACAGGGGGTCCAAGAGACCCAGTACTTC
CAGQGVQETQYF
>TRBV28|many|TRBD2|TRBJ2-7
TGTGCCAGTGCCGATCTAGCGGGACGCCGGAGCGAGCAGTACTTC
CASADLAGRRSEQYF
>TRBV20-1|.|TRBD2|TRBJ2-2
TGCAGTGCTAGTCCAACTAGCGGGAGGGCGAACGGGGAGCTGTTTTTT
CSASPTSGRANGELFF
>TRBV29-1|.|TRBD1|TRBJ2-7
TGCAGCGTCGAGGGACAGTCCTACGAGCAGTACTTC
CSVEGQSYEQYF
>TRBV7-9|many|TRBD2|TRBJ2-7
TGTGCCAGCAGCACTAGCGGGAGGGCCCACTACGAGCAGTACTTC
CASSTSGRAHYEQYF
>TRBV12-3/TRBV12-4|many|.|TRBJ1-1
TGTGCCAGCAGCCCCTTTGGGAGGAACACTGAAGCTTTCTTT
CASSPFGRNTEAFF
>TRBV27|.|TRBD1|TRBJ2-7
TGTGCCAGCAGTTTATCGGGACAGGGGGCATGGGTGGCTACCCAGTACGAGCAGTACTTC
CASSLSGQGAWVATQYEQYF
>TRBV19|many|.|TRBJ2-1
TGTGCCAGTATTCCCCGGGGGTCCTCCTACAATGAGCAGTTCTTC
CASIPRGSSYNEQFF
>TRBV11-1|.|.|TRBJ2-3
TGTGCCAGCAGGGGCCAGGGCCCAGATACGCAGTATTTT
CASRGQGPDTQYF
>TRBV4-2|many|.|TRBJ2-7
TGTGCCAGCAGCCAAGTCGCTAGCAGTTACTCCTACGAGCAGTACTTC
CASSQVASSYSYEQYF
>TRBV29-1|few|.|TRBJ2-7
TGCAGCGTTGGTCTAACCCGCTACGAGCAGTACTTC
CSVGLTRYEQYF
>TRBV7-6|few|.|TRBJ1-1
TGTGCCAGCAGCTTATGGGCCACTGAAGCTTTCTTT
CASSLWATEAFF
>TRBV7-2|.|.|TRBJ2-1
TGTGCCAGCAGCGGGGGGACCTCGGAGTTCTTC
CASSGGTSEFF
>TRBV7-6|few|TRBD2|TRBJ2-5
TGTGCCAGCAGCCCTGGACTAGCGAAAGAGACCCAGTACTTC
CASSPGLAKETQYF
>TRBV7-2|.|.|TRBJ2-3
TGTGCCAGCAGCGCCCCTTCCACAGATACGCAGTATTTT
CASSAPSTDTQYF
>TRBV11-2|many|.|TRBJ2-1
TGTGCCAGCAGCTTATCTAGGGATGAGCAGTTCTTC
CASSLSRDEQFF
>TRBV27|.|TRBD2|TRBJ2-7
TGTGCCAGCAGTTTCGCCCGGGCTAGCGGAACTTACGAGCAGTACTTC
CASSFARASGTYEQYF
>TRBV6-2/TRBV6-3|.|.|TRBJ2-1
TGTGCCAGCAGAGCTATCCACCGCAAGATATACAATGAGCAGTTCTTC
CASRAIHRKIYNEQFF
>TRBV29-1|few|.|TRBJ2-3
TGCAGCGTTAACACCGGACCTTACACAGATACGCAGTATTTT
CSVNTGPYTDTQYF